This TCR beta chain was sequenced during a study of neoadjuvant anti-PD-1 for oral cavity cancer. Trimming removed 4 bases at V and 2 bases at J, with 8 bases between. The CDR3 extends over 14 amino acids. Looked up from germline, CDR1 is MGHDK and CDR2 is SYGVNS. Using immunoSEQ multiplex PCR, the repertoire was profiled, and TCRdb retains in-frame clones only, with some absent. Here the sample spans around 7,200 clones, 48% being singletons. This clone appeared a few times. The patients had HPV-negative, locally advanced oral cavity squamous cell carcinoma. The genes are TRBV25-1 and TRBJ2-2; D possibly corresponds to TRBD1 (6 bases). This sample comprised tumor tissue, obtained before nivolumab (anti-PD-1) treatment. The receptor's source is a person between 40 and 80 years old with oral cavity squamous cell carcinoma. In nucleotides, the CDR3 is TGTGCCAGCAGTGGACAGGCTAACACCGGGGAGCTGTTTTTT. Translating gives CASSGQANTGELFF.